The 5 T cell receptor beta chains given below trace back to one sample, sequenced in a study of blood T cell repertoires in COVID-19. Clones were sequenced by immunoSEQ multiplex PCR, and TCRdb holds only the in-frame ones, with some missing. Of approximately 140,000 clones listed, 85% to 90% were seen once; the top ten hold about an eighth. Source material: peripheral blood. Source of these receptors: a man between 18 and 35 years old with COVID-19, enrolled during active disease.

The rearrangement uses TRBV9 and TRBJ1-2; D might be TRBD1 (5 bases). The V gene lost 5 bases and the J gene lost 0 bases, with 20 bases spanning the gap. The CDR3 loop spans 17 amino acids. Per germline, CDR1 SGDLS and CDR2 YYNGEE. The CDR3 loop reads CASRYGPMTDSNYGYTF. The CDR3 DNA reads TGTGCCAGCAGGTATGGCCCGATGACAGACTCTAACTATGGCTACACCTTC.

This chain joins TRBV4-1 and TRBJ2-7; 7 nucleotides agree with TRBD2. CDR3 length: 13 residues. The trim removed 3 bases at V and 3 bases at J, leaving 2 bases unmatched. Germline V gene lookup returns CDR1 MGHRA and CDR2 YSYEKL. In DNA form, the CDR3 reads TGCGCCAGCAGCCATGCTAGCGGCTACGAGCAGTACTTC. Its protein is CASSHASGYEQYF.

V and J are TRBV28 and TRBJ2-1; 8 nucleotides line up with TRBD1. The germline V gene encodes CDR1 MDHEN and CDR2 SYDVKM. There are 15 residues in the CDR3. The V segment lost 3 bases and the J segment 2 bases; nucleotides outside the gene matches: 3. As DNA, the CDR3 is TGTGCCAGCAGTTTGGACAGGGCGGCCTACAATGAGCAGTTCTTC. Translation: CASSLDRAAYNEQFF.

The rearrangement joins TRBV30 to TRBJ2-4, with 7 bases fitting TRBD1. The CDR3 loop spans 17 amino acids. V shed 3 bases and J 2 bases; nucleotides not matched to a gene: 13. CDR1 is GTSNPN, CDR2 SVGIG, per germline (reference sequence). The CDR3 is CAWSAPDRRLSKNIQYF. CDR3 DNA: TGTGCCTGGAGCGCCCCGGACAGGCGTCTATCCAAAAACATTCAGTACTTC.

The rearrangement uses TRBV5-6 and TRBJ1-1; 8 bases agree with TRBD1. The J segment lost 1 base and the V segment lost 5 bases, leaving 4 bases of the junction unmatched. The CDR3 extends over 14 amino acids. Germline assignment: CDR1 SGHDT and CDR2 YYEEEE. The CDR3 sequence: CASRRTGRNTEAFF. The CDR3, as DNA: TGTGCCAGCAGACGGACAGGGAGGAACACTGAAGCTTTCTTT.